Listed below are T cell receptor beta chains from one sample, sequenced in a study of T-cell reconstitution after alpha-beta-depleted transplantation in children. MiXCR, applied by TCRdb to the PCR reads, yields one record per CDR3 protein. The sample records almost 500,000 distinct CDR3 sequences, roughly a tenth being singletons. Sample: PBMCs, taken before TCRalphabeta/CD19-depleted stem cell transplant. All receptors come from a child aged 2-15 years with inherited bone marrow failure, due to receive a stem cell transplant. Each CDR3 is given with its conserved first and last residue. A D gene is named only where the DNA matches it firmly. Not all rows give a size; the values are once, few, many and, for expanded clones, a class.

j_call	v_call	d_call	clone_size	cdr3_aa	cdr3_nt
TRBJ2-7	TRBV25-1	NA	NA	CASSSSRVTEQYF	TGTGCCAGCAGTTCAAGCCGGGTGACTGAGCAGTACTTC
TRBJ2-7	TRBV10-3	TRBD2	many	CAISAVVAGFYEQYF	TGTGCCATCAGTGCGGTGGTAGCGGGATTCTACGAGCAGTACTTC
TRBJ2-7	TRBV7-8	NA	many	CASSPLATFSYEQYF	TGTGCCAGCAGCCCGCTAGCCACCTTCTCCTACGAGCAGTACTTC
TRBJ2-5	TRBV12-3/TRBV12-4	TRBD1	many	CATMRDREWGTQYF	TGTGCCACCATGAGAGACAGGGAATGGGGGACCCAGTACTTC
TRBJ2-5	TRBV28	NA	many	CASSLQGYKETQYF	TGTGCCAGCAGTCTACAGGGTTACAAGGAGACCCAGTACTTC
TRBJ2-5	TRBV5-1	NA	many	CASSLVSRTTGWGLETQYF	TGCGCCAGCAGCTTAGTCTCCCGAACAACAGGGTGGGGCCTCGAGACCCAGTACTTC
TRBJ2-1	TRBV12-3/TRBV12-4	NA	many	CASSFYRVTGSTYNEQFF	TGTGCCAGCAGTTTTTACAGGGTGACCGGGAGTACTTACAATGAGCAGTTCTTC
TRBJ2-3	TRBV4-2	TRBD2	many	CASSQDLASGSDTQYF	TGTGCCAGCAGCCAAGATTTGGCTAGCGGCTCGGATACGCAGTATTTT
TRBJ2-5	TRBV23-1	TRBD2	NA	CASSWNRIGGGVEETQYF	TGCGCCAGCAGCTGGAATCGAATTGGGGGGGGAGTCGAGGAGACCCAGTACTTC
TRBJ1-6	TRBV4-3	NA	many	CASSQVGAFNSPLHF	TGCGCCAGCAGCCAAGTTGGGGCTTTTAATTCACCCCTCCACTTT
TRBJ2-5	TRBV19	NA	many	CASSIGWGETQYF	TGTGCCAGTAGTATCGGGTGGGGAGAGACCCAGTACTTC
TRBJ2-5	TRBV6-5	NA	NA	CASSLLSHEIQETQYF	TGTGCCAGCAGTTTACTTAGCCACGAGATACAAGAGACCCAGTACTTC
TRBJ2-3	TRBV2	TRBD2	NA	CASSVGPSGRTDTQYF	TGTGCCAGCAGTGTGGGTCCTAGCGGCCGCACAGATACGCAGTATTTT
TRBJ2-5	TRBV28	NA	many	CASSLLSVLETQYF	TGTGCCAGCAGTTTATTGTCCGTCCTGGAGACCCAGTACTTC
TRBJ1-2	TRBV12-3/TRBV12-4	NA	many	CASSFENRRGYTF	TGTGCCAGCAGTTTTGAGAACAGGCGTGGCTACACCTTC
TRBJ1-5	TRBV20-1	TRBD1	many	CSARGPGQGLNQPQHF	TGCAGTGCTAGGGGGCCGGGACAGGGACTTAATCAGCCCCAGCATTTT
TRBJ2-7	TRBV9	NA	NA	CASSVQGRASAFEQYF	TGTGCCAGCAGCGTACAAGGGCGGGCATCAGCCTTCGAGCAGTACTTC
TRBJ2-1	TRBV9	TRBD2	few	CASSGGLPYNEQFF	TGTGCCAGCAGCGGGGGACTACCCTACAATGAGCAGTTCTTC
TRBJ1-6	TRBV12-3/TRBV12-4	TRBD1	many	CASSPQGARNSPLHF	TGTGCCAGCAGCCCACAGGGGGCTAGGAATTCACCCCTCCACTTT
TRBJ1-2	TRBV29-1	NA	NA	CSVEPGPQGSNYGYTF	TGCAGCGTTGAACCGGGACCCCAGGGGTCTAACTATGGCTACACCTTC
TRBJ2-7	TRBV20-1	NA	NA	CSADDSYEQYF	TGCAGTGCGGACGACAGCTACGAGCAGTACTTC
TRBJ1-2	TRBV5-1	NA	many	CASRGGRSGAYGYTF	TGCGCCAGCAGGGGTGGACGCTCGGGAGCCTATGGCTACACCTTC
TRBJ2-3	TRBV5-1	NA	many	CASSLGVIEDTQYF	TGCGCCAGCAGCTTGGGGGTTATAGAAGATACGCAGTATTTT
TRBJ2-2	TRBV5-1	TRBD2	NA	CASSLGLGLSGELFF	TGCGCCAGCAGCTTAGGACTAGGATTATCGGGGGAGCTGTTTTTT
TRBJ2-5	TRBV23-1	NA	many	CASILSRGVLTSWWETQYF	TGCGCCAGCATTCTATCACGCGGGGTTCTTACGAGCTGGTGGGAGACCCAGTACTTC
TRBJ2-7	TRBV11-2	NA	many	CASSLGVGDYEQYF	TGTGCCAGCAGCTTAGGGGTCGGGGACTACGAGCAGTACTTC
TRBJ2-7	TRBV2	NA	many	CASSERAGTAPYEQYF	TGTGCCAGCAGCGAACGGGCGGGGACGGCACCCTACGAGCAGTACTTC
TRBJ2-7	TRBV12-3/TRBV12-4	NA	many	CASSAPDYEQYF	TGTGCCAGCAGTGCACCGGACTACGAGCAGTACTTC
TRBJ2-1	TRBV29-1	TRBD2	many	CSAETSGGFAEQFF	TGCAGCGCCGAGACTAGCGGGGGGTTTGCTGAGCAGTTCTTC
TRBJ2-5	TRBV5-6	TRBD1	few	CASSGRQGLGTQYF	TGTGCCAGCAGCGGGAGACAGGGCCTGGGGACCCAGTACTTC
TRBJ2-1	TRBV20-1	TRBD2	NA	CSARDLELAVYNEQFF	TGCAGTGCTAGAGATCTTGAACTAGCGGTATACAATGAGCAGTTCTTC
TRBJ2-3	TRBV7-9	TRBD2	NA	CASSSSGRVPDTQYF	TGTGCCAGCAGCTCCAGCGGGAGGGTTCCAGATACGCAGTATTTT
TRBJ2-5	TRBV11-2	NA	NA	CASSLWSGQETQYF	TGTGCCAGCAGCTTATGGAGCGGGCAAGAGACCCAGTACTTC
TRBJ2-1	TRBV20-1	NA	many	CSALPGRYGNEQFF	TGCAGTGCTTTACCTGGGCGGTACGGGAATGAGCAGTTCTTC
TRBJ1-1	TRBV21-1	NA	NA	CASSHGGGPGNTEAFF	TGTGCCAGCAGCCACGGAGGGGGGCCGGGGAACACTGAAGCTTTCTTT
TRBJ2-7	TRBV20-1	TRBD2	many	CSARASGSAYEQYF	TGCAGTGCTAGAGCTAGCGGGAGTGCCTACGAGCAGTACTTC
TRBJ2-3	TRBV27	NA	many	CASRSTGPSDTQYF	TGTGCCAGCAGATCGACAGGCCCCTCAGATACGCAGTATTTT